This T cell receptor (beta chain) is from a study of blood T cells in healthy people across ages. Study details: Per two T cells, about one barcoded beta molecule was captured through template switching.

Through a sample-barcoded 5' primer and a J-beta primer mix, a second PCR was run for roughly 6 to 12 cycles. One entry per CDR3 protein results from TCRdb running MiXCR on the 5' RACE reads. Among hundreds of thousands of distinct CDR3 sequences listed, under 65% were seen once. Germline V gene lookup returns CDR1 LNHDA and CDR2 SQIVND (reference sequence). V lost 9 bases and J 5 bases, leaving 20 bases between the germline ends. CDR3 length: 15 amino acids. The material sequenced was blood. The TCR was taken from a woman of 80 years or more in good health. This chain joins TRBV19 and TRBJ2-1, with D possibly matching TRBD2 (7 bases). CDR3 DNA: TGTGCCAGCCGATTGGGAGGGGGGGCCGACAATGAGCAGTTCTTC. Its protein is CASRLGGGADNEQFF.